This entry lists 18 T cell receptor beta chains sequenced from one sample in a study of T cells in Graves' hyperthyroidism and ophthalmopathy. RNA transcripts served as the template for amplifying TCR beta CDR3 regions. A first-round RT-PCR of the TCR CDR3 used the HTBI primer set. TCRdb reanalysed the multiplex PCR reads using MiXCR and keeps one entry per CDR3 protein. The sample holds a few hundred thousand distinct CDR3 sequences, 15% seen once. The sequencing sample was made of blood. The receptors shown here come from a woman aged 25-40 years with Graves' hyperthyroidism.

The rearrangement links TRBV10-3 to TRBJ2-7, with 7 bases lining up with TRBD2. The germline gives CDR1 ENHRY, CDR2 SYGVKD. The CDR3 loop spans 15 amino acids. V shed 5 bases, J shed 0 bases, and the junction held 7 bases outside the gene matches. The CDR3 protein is CAISPYAGDSYEQYF. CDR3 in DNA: TGTGCCATCAGTCCCTATGCGGGAGACTCCTACGAGCAGTACTTC.

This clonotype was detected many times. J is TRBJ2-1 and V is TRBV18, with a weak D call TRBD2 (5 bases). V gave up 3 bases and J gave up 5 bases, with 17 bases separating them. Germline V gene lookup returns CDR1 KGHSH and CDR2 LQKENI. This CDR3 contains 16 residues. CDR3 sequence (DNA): TGTGCCAGCTCACCCCTGTGGGGTAGCGTGAACAATGAGCAGTTCTTC. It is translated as CASSPLWGSVNNEQFF.

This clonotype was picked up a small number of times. The CDR3 nucleotides read TGCGCCAGCAGCTTGTTCAGCCTCAATTCACCCCTCCACTTT. This sequence encodes CASSLFSLNSPLHF. The chain combines TRBV5-1 with TRBJ1-6; D gene ambiguous. The CDR3 loop spans 14 amino acids. The germline V gene has CDR1 SGHRS and CDR2 YFSETQ. Between the trimmed V and J ends, which lost 1 base and 7 bases, there was a span of 9 bases.

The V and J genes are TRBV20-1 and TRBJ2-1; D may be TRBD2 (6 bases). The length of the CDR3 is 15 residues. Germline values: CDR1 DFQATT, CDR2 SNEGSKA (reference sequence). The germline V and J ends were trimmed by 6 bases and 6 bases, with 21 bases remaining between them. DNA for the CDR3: TGCAGTGCGATATTACTAGCAGAGAGTGGCAATGAGCAGTTCTTC. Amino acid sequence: CSAILLAESGNEQFF.

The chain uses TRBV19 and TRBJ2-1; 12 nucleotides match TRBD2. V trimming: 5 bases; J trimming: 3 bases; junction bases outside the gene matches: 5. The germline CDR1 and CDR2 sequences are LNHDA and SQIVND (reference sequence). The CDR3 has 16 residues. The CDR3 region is CASSPGTSGLYNEQFF. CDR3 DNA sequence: TGTGCCAGTAGTCCAGGGACTAGCGGGCTCTACAATGAGCAGTTCTTC. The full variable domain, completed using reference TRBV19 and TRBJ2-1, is DGGITQSPKYLFRKEGQNVTLSCEQNLNHDAMYWYRQDPGQGLRLIYYSQIVNDFQKGDIAEGYSVSREKKESFPLTVTSAQKNPTAFYLCASSPGTSGLYNEQFFGPGTRLTVL.

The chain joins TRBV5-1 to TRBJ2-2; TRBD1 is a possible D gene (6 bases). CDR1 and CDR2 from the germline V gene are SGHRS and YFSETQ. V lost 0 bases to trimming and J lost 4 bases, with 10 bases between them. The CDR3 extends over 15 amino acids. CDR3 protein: CASSLVLDSTGELFF. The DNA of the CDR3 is TGCGCCAGCAGCTTGGTTTTGGACAGCACCGGGGAGCTGTTTTTT.

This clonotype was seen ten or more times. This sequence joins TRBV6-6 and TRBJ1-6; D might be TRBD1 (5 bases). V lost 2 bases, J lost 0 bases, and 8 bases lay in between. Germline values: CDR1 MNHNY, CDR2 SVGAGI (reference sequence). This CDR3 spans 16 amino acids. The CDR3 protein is CASSYGGSSYNSPLHF. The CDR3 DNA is TGTGCCAGCAGTTACGGGGGGAGCTCCTATAATTCACCCCTCCACTTT.

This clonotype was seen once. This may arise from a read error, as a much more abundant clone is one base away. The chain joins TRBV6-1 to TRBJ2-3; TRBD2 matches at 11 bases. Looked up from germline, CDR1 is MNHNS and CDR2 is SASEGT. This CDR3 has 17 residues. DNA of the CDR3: TGTGTCAGCAGACCCCTAGCGGGAGGAGACTTCACAGATACGCAGTATTTT. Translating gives CVSRPLAGGDFTDTQYF.

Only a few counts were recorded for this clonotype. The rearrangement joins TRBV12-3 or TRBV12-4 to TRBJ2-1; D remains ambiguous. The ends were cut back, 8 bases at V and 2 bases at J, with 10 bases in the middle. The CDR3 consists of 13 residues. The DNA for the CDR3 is TGTGCCAGCGCATCGTCAACCTACAATGAGCAGTTCTTC. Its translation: CASASSTYNEQFF.

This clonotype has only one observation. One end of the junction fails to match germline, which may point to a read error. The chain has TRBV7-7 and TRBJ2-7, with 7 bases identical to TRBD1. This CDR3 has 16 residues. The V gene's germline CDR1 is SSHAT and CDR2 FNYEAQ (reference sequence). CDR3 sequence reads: CASSPDEGDSQGEQYF. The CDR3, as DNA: TGTGCTAGCAGCCCCGACGAAGGGGACAGTCAGGGCGAGCAGTACTTC.

In DNA form, the CDR3 reads TGTGCCAGCAGTTCGCCTTCCGGCAATCAGCCCCAGCATTTT. The encoded protein is CASSSPSGNQPQHF. This chain connects TRBV27 to TRBJ1-5; D gene ambiguous. The CDR3 extends over 14 amino acids. Per germline, CDR1 MNHEY and CDR2 SMNVEV (reference sequence). V was pared by 4 bases and J by 2 bases, with 9 bases between.

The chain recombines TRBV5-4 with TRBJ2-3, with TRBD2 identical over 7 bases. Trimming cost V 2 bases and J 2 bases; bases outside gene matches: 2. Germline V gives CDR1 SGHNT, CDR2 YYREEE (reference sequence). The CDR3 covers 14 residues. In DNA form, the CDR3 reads TGTGCCAGCAGCTTCGGACTAGACACAGATACGCAGTATTTT. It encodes CASSFGLDTDTQYF. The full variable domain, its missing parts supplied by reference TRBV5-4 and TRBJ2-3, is ETGVTQSPTHLIKTRGQQVTLRCSSQSGHNTVSWYQQALGQGPQFIFQYYREEENGRGNFPPRFSGLQFPNYSSELNVNALELDDSALYLCASSFGLDTDTQYFGPGTRLTVL.

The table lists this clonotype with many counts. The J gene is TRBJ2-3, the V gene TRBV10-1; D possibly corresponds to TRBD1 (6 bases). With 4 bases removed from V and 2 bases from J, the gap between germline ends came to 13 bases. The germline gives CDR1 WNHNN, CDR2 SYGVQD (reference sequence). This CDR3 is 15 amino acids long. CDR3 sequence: CASSAGTRSTDTQYF. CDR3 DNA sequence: TGCGCCAGCAGTGCCGGGACACGTTCCACAGATACGCAGTATTTT.

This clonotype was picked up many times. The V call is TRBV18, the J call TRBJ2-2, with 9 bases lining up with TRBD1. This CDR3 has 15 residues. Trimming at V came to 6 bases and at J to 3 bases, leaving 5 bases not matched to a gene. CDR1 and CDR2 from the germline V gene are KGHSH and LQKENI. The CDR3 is CASSRQGGDTGELFF. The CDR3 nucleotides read TGTGCCAGCTCTCGACAGGGGGGAGACACCGGGGAGCTGTTTTTT.

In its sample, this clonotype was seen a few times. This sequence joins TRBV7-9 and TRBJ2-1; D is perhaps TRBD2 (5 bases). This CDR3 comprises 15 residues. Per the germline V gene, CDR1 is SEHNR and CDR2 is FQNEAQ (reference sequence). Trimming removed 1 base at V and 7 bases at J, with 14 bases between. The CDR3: CASSLVERAPNEQFF. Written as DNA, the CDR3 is TGTGCCAGCAGCTTAGTCGAGAGGGCCCCTAATGAGCAGTTCTTC.

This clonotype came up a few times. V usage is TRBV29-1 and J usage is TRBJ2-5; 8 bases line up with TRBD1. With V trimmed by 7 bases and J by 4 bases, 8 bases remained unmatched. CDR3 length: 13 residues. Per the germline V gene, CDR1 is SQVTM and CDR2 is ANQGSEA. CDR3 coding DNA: TGCAGCGGTTTCCGGACAGGGAGAGAGACCCAGTACTTC. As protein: CSGFRTGRETQYF. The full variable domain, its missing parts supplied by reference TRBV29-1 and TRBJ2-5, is SAVISQKPSRDICQRGTSLTIQCQVDSQVTMMFWYRQQPGQSLTLIATANQGSEATYESGFVIDKFPISRPNLTFSTLTVSNMSPEDSSIYLCSGFRTGRETQYFGPGTRLLVL.

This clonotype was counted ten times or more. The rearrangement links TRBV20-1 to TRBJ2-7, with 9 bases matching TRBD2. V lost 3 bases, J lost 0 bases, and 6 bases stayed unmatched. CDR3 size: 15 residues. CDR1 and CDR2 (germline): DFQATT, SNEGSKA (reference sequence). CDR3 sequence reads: CSASRLAVSSYEQYF. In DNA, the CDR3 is TGCAGTGCTAGCAGACTAGCGGTGAGCTCCTACGAGCAGTACTTC.

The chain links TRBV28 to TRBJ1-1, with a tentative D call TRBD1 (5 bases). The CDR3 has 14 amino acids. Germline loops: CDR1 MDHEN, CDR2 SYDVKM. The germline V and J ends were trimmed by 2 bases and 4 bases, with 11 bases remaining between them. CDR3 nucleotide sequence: TGTGCCAGCAGTTTAGGCTGGGGGGGCACTGAAGCTTTCTTT. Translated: CASSLGWGGTEAFF.